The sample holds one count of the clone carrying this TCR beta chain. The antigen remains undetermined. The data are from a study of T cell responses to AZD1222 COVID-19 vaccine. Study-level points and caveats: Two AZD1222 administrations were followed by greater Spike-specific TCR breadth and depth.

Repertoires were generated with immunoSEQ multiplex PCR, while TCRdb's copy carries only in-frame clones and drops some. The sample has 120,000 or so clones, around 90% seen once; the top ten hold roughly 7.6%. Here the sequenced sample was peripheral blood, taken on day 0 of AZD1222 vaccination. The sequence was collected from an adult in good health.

The CDR3 nucleotides are TGTGCCAGCAGCCCCACCGGACAGGCACGTGAGCAGTTCTTC. This encodes CASSPTGQAREQFF. V usage is TRBV3-1 (or the pseudogene TRBV3-2) and J usage is TRBJ2-1, with TRBD1 identical over 7 bases. The CDR3 has 14 residues. After removal of 4 bases from V and 9 bases from J, the junction contained 9 bases not matched to a gene. Germline V lookup: CDR1 LGHDT, CDR2 YNNKEL (reference sequence).